A selection of T cell receptor beta chains follows, all from one sample in a study of blood T cells in healthy people across ages. Each CDR3 protein is one row after TCRdb ran MiXCR on the 5' RACE reads. The profile shows approximately 800,000 distinct CDR3 sequences, about 55% of them singletons. The specimen was blood. The receptors derive from a man older than 75 in good health. CDR3s include the opening cysteine and the closing phenylalanine or tryptophan. D genes are given only for firm matches. The size entry is marked missing in some rows and otherwise reads once, few, many or a size class.

j_call,d_call,v_call,clone_size,cdr3_aa,cdr3_nt
TRBJ2-5,TRBD1,TRBV7-9,.,CASSPGTGDETQYF,TGTGCCAGCAGCCCCGGGACAGGGGACGAGACCCAGTACTTC
TRBJ2-1,.,TRBV2,.,CASSGTSRGQFF,TGTGCCAGCAGTGGGACCTCCCGGGGGCAGTTCTTC
TRBJ2-3,TRBD1,TRBV20-1,.,CSARDPLDRGGYAYF,TGCAGTGCTAGAGACCCCTTAGACAGGGGTGGATACGCGTATTTT
TRBJ1-5,.,TRBV11-3,.,CASSLRGLQAPHNQPQHF,TGTGCCAGCAGCTTACGCGGCCTACAGGCGCCCCACAATCAGCCCCAGCATTTT
TRBJ2-1,TRBD1,TRBV2,.,CASSDMDRITINGQFF,TGTGCCAGCAGTGATATGGACAGGATTACAATTAATGGGCAGTTCTTC
TRBJ2-7,.,TRBV10-3,few,CATTTTGSSYEQYF,TGTGCCACCACTACTACAGGGTCCTCCTACGAGCAGTACTTC
TRBJ2-7,.,TRBV2,.,CASSPRNSYEQYF,TGTGCCAGCAGTCCTAGAAACTCCTACGAGCAGTACTTC
TRBJ1-1,TRBD1,TRBV5-1,.,CASSIRTGSNTEAFF,TGCGCCAGCAGCATCCGGACAGGGTCGAACACTGAAGCTTTCTTT
TRBJ2-7,.,TRBV4-1,few,CASSPSQGSSSYEQYF,TGCGCCAGCAGCCCTTCCCAGGGGTCCAGCTCCTACGAGCAGTACTTC
TRBJ2-5,.,TRBV24-1,.,CATSDPPGEGANEQYF,TGTGCCACCAGTGACCCCCCTGGGGAGGGGGCGAATGAGCAGTACTTC
TRBJ2-5,.,TRBV28,.,CASSYPTPQGQETQYF,TGTGCCAGCAGTTACCCGACACCACAGGGTCAAGAGACCCAGTACTTC
TRBJ2-7,.,TRBV20-1,few,CSAPDTYEQYF,TGCAGTGCGCCGGACACCTACGAGCAGTACTTC
TRBJ2-5,.,TRBV27,.,CASSLARFGETQYF,TGTGCCAGCAGTCTCGCCCGTTTCGGGGAGACCCAGTACTTC
TRBJ2-1,TRBD2,TRBV12-3/TRBV12-4,.,CASSLRTSGFSGQFF,TGTGCCAGCAGTTTAAGGACTAGCGGGTTTTCAGGGCAGTTCTTC
TRBJ1-4,.,TRBV2,few,CASSSRVGEKLFF,TGTGCCAGCAGTTCCAGGGTTGGTGAAAAACTGTTTTTT
TRBJ2-4,.,TRBV7-2,few,CASSFGKNIQYF,TGTGCCAGCAGCTTCGGGAAAAACATTCAGTACTTC
TRBJ2-7,.,TRBV21-1,few,CASSAASGETSYEQYF,TGTGCCAGCAGCGCGGCTAGCGGGGAAACCTCCTACGAGCAGTACTTC
TRBJ2-5,.,TRBV18,few,CAGSLGGETQYF,TGTGCCGGCTCACTCGGAGGAGAGACCCAGTACTTC
TRBJ2-5,TRBD2,TRBV3-1,.,CASSLPTSGRETQYF,TGTGCCAGCAGCCTCCCCACTAGCGGGAGGGAGACCCAGTACTTC
TRBJ2-1,TRBD2,TRBV5-1,.,CASSLAITSGSGSEQFF,TGCGCCAGCAGCTTGGCAATCACTAGCGGGAGTGGGTCTGAGCAGTTCTTC
TRBJ2-7,.,TRBV5-5,.,CASSAPGFRSYEQYF,TGTGCCAGCAGCGCGCCAGGATTCAGATCCTACGAGCAGTACTTC
TRBJ1-1,.,TRBV24-1,.,CATSDAASAEAFF,TGTGCCACCAGTGATGCGGCAAGCGCTGAAGCTTTCTTT
TRBJ2-1,TRBD1,TRBV7-9,.,CASSWDRDGNEQFF,TGTGCCAGCAGCTGGGACAGGGATGGGAATGAGCAGTTCTTC
TRBJ2-7,.,TRBV12-3/TRBV12-4,few,CASSFDAYTYEQYF,TGTGCCAGCAGTTTCGACGCCTACACCTACGAGCAGTACTTC